What follows is one T cell receptor (beta chain) and its context. No fewer than 6 micrograms of total RNA were isolated from every sample. The data were obtained in a study of blood T cells in healthy people across ages. Together with a sample-barcoded 5' primer, a J-beta primer mix was included in a second PCR lasting about 6 to 12 cycles. TCRdb reanalysed the 5' RACE reads using MiXCR and keeps one entry per CDR3 protein. The data show more than 700,000 distinct CDR3 sequences, about 55% seen once. The receptor's source is an elderly man in good health. The sample was blood.

The CDR3 spells CASSRRQGVETQYF. CDR3 nucleotide sequence: TGTGCCAGCAGCAGGAGACAGGGTGTAGAGACCCAGTACTTC. The chain links TRBV13 to TRBJ2-5; 7 positions agree with TRBD1. J was trimmed by 4 bases and V by 5 bases; bases with no gene match: 7. The CDR3 sequence is 14 residues long. The germline V gene has CDR1 PRHDT and CDR2 FYEKMQ (reference sequence).